This entry lists 30 T cell receptor beta chains sequenced from one sample in a study of blood T cell repertoires in COVID-19. The protocol was immunoSEQ multiplex PCR, while the TCRdb copy is restricted to in-frame clones and leaves out a portion. Here the sample spans roughly 20,000 clones, 80% to 90% being singletons. The sequencing input was peripheral blood. The source of these receptors is a human donor in a cohort sampled during active COVID-19.

The J gene is TRBJ1-5, the V gene TRBV21-1; the table's D call, TRBD1, has no DNA check behind it. TRBV21-1 is designated a pseudogene. The CDR3 runs 20 residues. Here the CDR3 reads CASSKAGVRGPRASNQPQHF. The CDR3 region has the DNA TGTGCCAGCAGCAAAGCTGGCGTCAGGGGGCCCCGGGCGAGCAATCAGCCCCAGCATTTT.

The chain uses TRBV30 and TRBJ1-5; no reliable D call. V shed 0 bases and J shed 6 bases, with 6 bases lying between them. The length of the CDR3 is 12 residues. From germline, CDR1 is GTSNPN and CDR2 SVGIG (reference sequence). The CDR3 sequence: CAWSVGVQPQHF. CDR3 DNA: TGTGCCTGGAGTGTCGGGGTTCAGCCCCAGCATTTT.

The chain employs TRBV3-1 (or the pseudogene TRBV3-2) and TRBJ1-6; D is perhaps TRBD1 (5 bases). This CDR3 spans 15 amino acids. The germline gives CDR1 LGHDT, CDR2 YNNKEL (reference sequence). V was clipped by 4 bases and J by 9 bases, with 16 bases between them. CDR3 sequence: CASSPGLGEGSPLHF. In DNA form, the CDR3 reads TGTGCCAGCAGCCCTGGTTTGGGGGAGGGTTCACCCCTCCACTTT.

V is TRBV7-2 and J is TRBJ1-2; no clear D gene. The CDR3 totals 14 residues. Trimming removed 4 bases from V and 0 bases from J, with 9 bases in between. Germline assignment: CDR1 SGHTA and CDR2 FQGNSA. The CDR3 DNA sequence: TGTGCCAGCAGCTCCCATGACTCTAACTATGGCTACACCTTC. It codes for CASSSHDSNYGYTF. Complete variable domain (other parts from reference TRBV7-2 and TRBJ1-2): GAGVSQSPSNKVTEKGKDVELRCDPISGHTALYWYRQSLGQGLEFLIYFQGNSAPDKSGLPSDRFSAERTGGSVSTLTIQRTQQEDSAVYLCASSSHDSNYGYTFGSGTRLTVV.

The rearrangement uses TRBV19 and TRBJ1-2; 11 positions agree with TRBD1. V lost 6 bases and J lost 8; bases outside the gene matches: 5. This CDR3 has 13 amino acids. Germline V gives CDR1 LNHDA, CDR2 SQIVND (reference sequence). CDR3 sequence: CASRLDRGHGYTF. DNA of the CDR3: TGTGCCAGTAGGTTGGACAGGGGGCACGGCTACACCTTC.

This chain joins TRBV4-1 and TRBJ1-1, with TRBD1 as a possible D gene (5 bases). V was cut by 3 bases and J by 0 bases, with 11 bases left in between. Germline CDR1 is MGHRA and CDR2 is YSYEKL. CDR3 length: 15 residues. The CDR3 region has the DNA TGCGCCAGCAGCCAGAGCCCAGGGATGAACACTGAAGCTTTCTTT. Translated: CASSQSPGMNTEAFF.

The genes are TRBV30 and TRBJ1-3; no firm D call. Trimming took 7 bases from V and 0 from J, leaving 10 bases between them. Per germline, CDR1 GTSNPN and CDR2 SVGIG (reference sequence). CDR3 length equals 13 residues. CDR3 residues: CAYAQVSGNTIYF. Here the CDR3 DNA reads TGTGCCTACGCGCAGGTCTCTGGAAACACCATATATTTT.

V gene TRBV4-2 combines with J gene TRBJ1-6; TRBD1 matches 7 bases. Trimming removed 0 bases from V and 9 bases from J; junction bases left unmatched: 8. Looked up from germline, CDR1 is LGHNA and CDR2 is YNFKEQ. There are 16 residues in the CDR3. Here the CDR3 DNA reads TGTGCCAGCAGCCAAGATAAAAAGGGGGCGGGTTCACCCCTCCACTTT. Amino acids: CASSQDKKGAGSPLHF.

This chain joins TRBV5-4 and TRBJ2-1; 11 bases agree with TRBD2. The CDR3 consists of 15 residues. Germline V gene lookup returns CDR1 SGHNT and CDR2 YYREEE (reference sequence). Trimming cost V 6 bases and J 2 bases; bases outside gene matches: 4. The CDR3 DNA is TGTGCCAGCAACCCGACTAGCGGGACCTACAATGAGCAGTTCTTC. Translated, it gives CASNPTSGTYNEQFF.

V usage is TRBV19 and J usage is TRBJ1-2; 8 positions match TRBD1. The V segment lost 8 bases and the J segment 2 bases; nucleotides outside the gene matches: 4. From germline, CDR1 is LNHDA and CDR2 SQIVND (reference sequence). The CDR3 spans 13 residues. CDR3 region: CASLDRVNYGYTF. The CDR3 DNA reads TGTGCCAGTCTGGACAGGGTGAACTATGGCTACACCTTC.

This chain uses TRBV10-3 with TRBJ1-5; no reliable D call. Looked up from germline, CDR1 is ENHRY and CDR2 is SYGVKD. Trimming stripped 4 bases from V and 10 bases from J, with 11 bases between. This CDR3 region has 12 residues. CDR3 in amino acids: CAISAAEGPQHF. In DNA, the CDR3 is TGTGCCATCAGTGCCGCCGAGGGACCCCAGCATTTT.

This clone was recorded a few times. V usage is TRBV2 and J usage is TRBJ1-2; 7 positions match TRBD1. CDR1 and CDR2 from the germline V gene are SNHLY and FYNNEI. J gave up 6 bases and V 2 bases, and 3 bases lay outside the gene matches. The length of the CDR3 is 13 residues. This CDR3 is CASSERGGDGYTF. The CDR3 DNA reads TGTGCCAGCAGTGAACGAGGGGGCGATGGCTACACCTTC.

This rearrangement joins TRBV24-1 to TRBJ1-1, with D possibly being TRBD1 (6 bases). Trimming removed 4 bases at V and 0 bases at J, with 8 bases between. The CDR3 spans 14 residues. Germline V gene data show CDR1 as KGHDR and CDR2 as SFDVKD. CDR3 sequence (DNA): TGTGCCACCAGTGAGGGGGCGATGAACACTGAAGCTTTCTTT. It translates to CATSEGAMNTEAFF.

The V call is TRBV5-5, the J call TRBJ2-7; 9 nucleotides align to TRBD1. The CDR3 consists of 14 residues. Germline CDR1 reads SGHKS; CDR2 reads YYEKEE (reference sequence). Trimming took 4 bases from V and 5 from J; bases not matched to a gene: 7. DNA of the CDR3: TGTGCCAGCAGCGTGGGGACAGGGCGCAACGAGCAGTACTTC. Encoded protein: CASSVGTGRNEQYF.

The V call is TRBV7-8, the J call TRBJ2-3, with D perhaps matching TRBD1 (5 bases). Germline V gene lookup returns CDR1 SGHVS and CDR2 FQNEAQ. Trimming took 5 bases from V and 5 from J, leaving 17 bases between them. There are 15 residues in the CDR3. CDR3: CASSPRAHRGDTQYF. The DNA of the CDR3 is TGTGCCAGCAGCCCCAGGGCCCACCGAGGAGATACGCAGTATTTT.

This clone was counted only a few times. The gene calls are TRBV6-1 and TRBJ1-5, with unresolved D. CDR3 length equals 12 residues. Germline V gene data show CDR1 as MNHNS and CDR2 as SASEGT. Trimming shortened V by 3 bases and J by 9 bases, and 9 bases separated the two germline ends. The CDR3: CASSEGRGPQHF. DNA of the CDR3: TGTGCCAGCAGTGAGGGGAGAGGGCCCCAGCATTTT.

The J gene is TRBJ1-2, the V gene TRBV9; 10 bases fit TRBD1. The CDR3 runs 14 residues. Trimming at V came to 3 bases and at J to 2 bases, leaving 1 base not matched to a gene. Germline CDR1 reads SGDLS; CDR2 reads YYNGEE. CDR3 loop: CASSGDRGNYGYTF. DNA for the CDR3: TGTGCCAGCAGCGGGGACAGGGGAAACTATGGCTACACCTTC. The entire variable domain, with the rest obtained from reference TRBV9 and TRBJ1-2, is as follows: DSGVTQTPKHLITATGQRVTLRCSPRSGDLSVYWYQQSLDQGLQFLIQYYNGEERAKGNILERFSAQQFPDLHSELNLSSLELGDSALYFCASSGDRGNYGYTFGSGTRLTVV.

The chain carries TRBV7-2 and TRBJ1-2; D ambiguous. The germline CDR1 and CDR2 sequences are SGHTA and FQGNSA. Trimming took off 2 bases at V and 0 bases at J, with 13 bases between the two ends. The CDR3 has 16 residues. CDR3 DNA: TGTGCCAGCAGCTTAACTCGCGGAGGCGCTAACTATGGCTACACCTTC. Its translation is CASSLTRGGANYGYTF. Variable domain in full (rest from reference TRBV7-2 and TRBJ1-2): GAGVSQSPSNKVTEKGKDVELRCDPISGHTALYWYRQSLGQGLEFLIYFQGNSAPDKSGLPSDRFSAERTGGSVSTLTIQRTQQEDSAVYLCASSLTRGGANYGYTFGSGTRLTVV.

CDR3 residues: CASRRGRVGTEAFF. As DNA, the CDR3 is TGTGCCAGCAGGCGGGGGCGGGTCGGCACTGAAGCTTTCTTT. The genes are TRBV7-8 and TRBJ1-1; possibly TRBD1 for D (6 bases). V was cut by 6 bases and J by 4 bases, with 15 bases left in between. The length of the CDR3 is 14 residues. Per germline, CDR1 SGHVS and CDR2 FQNEAQ. The full variable domain, with the rest looked up from reference TRBV7-8 and TRBJ1-1, is GAGVSQSPRYKVAKRGQDVALRCDPISGHVSLFWYQQALGQGPEFLTYFQNEAQLDKSGLPSDRFFAERPEGSVSTLKIQRTQQEDSAVYLCASRRGRVGTEAFFGQGTRLTVV.

V usage is TRBV18 and J usage is TRBJ1-2; 8 bases are shared with TRBD1. The CDR3 extends over 16 amino acids. Germline V lookup: CDR1 KGHSH, CDR2 LQKENI. V was clipped by 6 bases and J by 1 base; unmatched bases: 10. For the CDR3, the DNA is TGTGCCAGCTCTCGGATACAGGGGGGAAATAACTATGGCTACACCTTC. It specifies CASSRIQGGNNYGYTF. The variable domain in full, with the rest retrieved from reference TRBV18 and TRBJ1-2, is NAGVMQNPRHLVRRRGQEARLRCSPMKGHSHVYWYRQLPEEGLKFMVYLQKENIIDESGMPKERFSAEFPKEGPSILRIQQVVRGDSAAYFCASSRIQGGNNYGYTFGSGTRLTVV.

The chain combines TRBV12-3 or TRBV12-4 with TRBJ2-7; 9 bases fit TRBD1. This CDR3 contains 13 residues. V was pared by 5 bases and J by 6 bases, with 5 bases of the junction left unmatched. The CDR3: CASSPGQGGEQYF. The DNA for the CDR3 is TGTGCCAGCAGTCCGGGACAGGGAGGCGAGCAGTACTTC.

The J gene is TRBJ1-2, the V gene TRBV9; D ambiguous. With 0 bases removed from V and 8 bases from J, the gap between germline ends came to 5 bases. The CDR3 loop spans 11 amino acids. Germline V lookup: CDR1 SGDLS, CDR2 YYNGEE. DNA for the CDR3: TGTGCCAGCAGCGTAGCTATGGGCTACACCTTC. Its protein product is CASSVAMGYTF.

The chain carries TRBV5-1 and TRBJ2-1, with 12 nucleotides matching TRBD2. J was trimmed by 4 bases and V by 0 bases; bases with no gene match: 2. The CDR3 is 16 residues long. Germline V gene data show CDR1 as SGHRS and CDR2 as YFSETQ. The CDR3 coding sequence is TGCGCCAGCAGCTTGGGAACTAGCGGGGGGTACAATGAGCAGTTCTTC. Amino acids: CASSLGTSGGYNEQFF.

The CDR3 sequence is CASSQEPLAGNTEAFF. DNA for the CDR3: TGCGCCAGCAGCCAAGAGCCCCTTGCAGGGAACACTGAAGCTTTCTTT. The genes are TRBV4-3 and TRBJ1-1, with D hard to call. CDR1 is LGHNA, CDR2 YSLEER, per germline. This CDR3 has 16 amino acids. V gave up 0 bases and J gave up 1 base, with 12 bases separating them.

The chain has TRBV7-3 and TRBJ2-2, with D maybe TRBD2 (6 bases). Between the trimmed V and J ends, which lost 0 bases and 6 bases, there was a span of 8 bases. CDR3 length: 14 amino acids. From germline, CDR1 is SGHTA and CDR2 FQGTGA. The CDR3 is CASSLTGEAGELFF. The CDR3 bases are TGTGCCAGCAGCTTAACGGGGGAGGCCGGGGAGCTGTTTTTT.

This clone was seen a few times. J is TRBJ1-2 and V is TRBV20-1; D remains ambiguous. CDR1 and CDR2 from the germline V gene are DFQATT and SNEGSKA (reference sequence). This CDR3 has 11 residues. V was cut by 3 bases and J by 6 bases, with 8 bases left in between. CDR3 protein: CSASPTDGYTF. DNA of the CDR3: TGCAGTGCTAGCCCTACGGATGGCTACACCTTC.

The chain recombines TRBV12-3 or TRBV12-4 with TRBJ1-5; D remains unclear. Between the trimmed V and J ends, which lost 3 bases and 5 bases, there was a span of 5 bases. This CDR3 region has 12 residues. The CDR3 DNA sequence: TGTGCCAGCAGTTTCGGGTATCAGCCCCAGCATTTT. It encodes CASSFGYQPQHF.

The chain uses TRBV12-5 and TRBJ1-1; a possible D gene is TRBD1 (5 bases). This CDR3 is built from 13 residues. The V gene lost 6 bases and the J gene lost 6 bases, with 14 bases spanning the gap. Looked up from germline, CDR1 is LGHNT and CDR2 is FRNRAP. The CDR3 bases are TGTGCTAGTGGGGTCTCAGACAGTCCTGAAGCTTTCTTT. Translation: CASGVSDSPEAFF.

The rearrangement uses TRBV19 and TRBJ2-5; D might be TRBD1 (5 bases). The V end lost 4 bases, the J end lost 1 base, and 7 bases lay between the germline ends. The CDR3 length is 13 residues. The germline V gene encodes CDR1 LNHDA and CDR2 SQIVND (reference sequence). The CDR3 DNA reads TGTGCCAGTAGTAGACAGATCCAAGAGACCCAGTACTTC. Amino acids: CASSRQIQETQYF.

The chain has TRBV18 and TRBJ2-1; D unclear. Trimming left V 4 bases short and J 1 base short, with 14 bases between. The CDR3 sequence is 16 residues long. From germline, CDR1 is KGHSH and CDR2 LQKENI. The CDR3 here is CASSRLSSASYNEQFF. For the CDR3, the DNA is TGTGCCAGCTCACGCCTCTCTAGTGCATCCTACAATGAGCAGTTCTTC.